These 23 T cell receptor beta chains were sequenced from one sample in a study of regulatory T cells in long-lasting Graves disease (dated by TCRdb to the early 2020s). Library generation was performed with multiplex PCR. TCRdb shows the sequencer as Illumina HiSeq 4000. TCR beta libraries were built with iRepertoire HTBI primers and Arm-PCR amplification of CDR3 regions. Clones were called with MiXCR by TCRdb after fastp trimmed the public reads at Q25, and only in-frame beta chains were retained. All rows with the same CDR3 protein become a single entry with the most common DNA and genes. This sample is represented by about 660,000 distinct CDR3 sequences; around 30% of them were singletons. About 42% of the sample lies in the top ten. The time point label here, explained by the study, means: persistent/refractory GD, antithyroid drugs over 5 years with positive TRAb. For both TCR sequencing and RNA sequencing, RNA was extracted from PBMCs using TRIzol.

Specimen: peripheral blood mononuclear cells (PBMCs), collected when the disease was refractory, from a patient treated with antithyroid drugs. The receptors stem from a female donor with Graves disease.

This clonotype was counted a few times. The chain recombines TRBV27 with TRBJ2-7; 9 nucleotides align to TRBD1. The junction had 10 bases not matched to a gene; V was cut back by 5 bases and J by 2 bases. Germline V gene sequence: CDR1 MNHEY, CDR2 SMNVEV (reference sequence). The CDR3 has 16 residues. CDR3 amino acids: CASSLPRDRATYEQYF. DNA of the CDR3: TGTGCCAGCAGTCTACCCCGGGACAGGGCAACCTACGAGCAGTACTTC.

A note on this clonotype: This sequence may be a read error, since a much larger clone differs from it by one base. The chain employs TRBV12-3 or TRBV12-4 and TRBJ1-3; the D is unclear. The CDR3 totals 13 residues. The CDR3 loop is CASGFGQSHTIYF. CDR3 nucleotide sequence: TGTGCCAGCGGTTTCGGGCAGTCTCACACCATATATTTT.

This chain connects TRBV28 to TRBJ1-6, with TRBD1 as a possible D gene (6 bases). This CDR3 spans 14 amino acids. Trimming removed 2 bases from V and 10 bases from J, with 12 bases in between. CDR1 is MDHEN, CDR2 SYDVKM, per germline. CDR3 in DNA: TGTGCCAGCAGTTTAGCCAGGGGTGAATCACCCCTCCACTTT. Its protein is CASSLARGESPLHF.

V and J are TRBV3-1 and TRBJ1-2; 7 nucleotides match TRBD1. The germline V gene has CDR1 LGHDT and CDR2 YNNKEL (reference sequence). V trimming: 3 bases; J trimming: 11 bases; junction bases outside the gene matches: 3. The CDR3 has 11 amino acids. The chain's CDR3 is CASSQTGRYTF. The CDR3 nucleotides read TGTGCCAGCAGCCAGACAGGGAGATACACCTTC.

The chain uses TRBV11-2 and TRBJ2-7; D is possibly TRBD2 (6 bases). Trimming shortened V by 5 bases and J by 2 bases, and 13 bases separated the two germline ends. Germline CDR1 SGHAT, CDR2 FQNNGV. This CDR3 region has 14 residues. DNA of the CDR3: TGTGCCAGCAGCAGGTCGGGAGCCCCCTACGAGCAGTACTTC. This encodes CASSRSGAPYEQYF.

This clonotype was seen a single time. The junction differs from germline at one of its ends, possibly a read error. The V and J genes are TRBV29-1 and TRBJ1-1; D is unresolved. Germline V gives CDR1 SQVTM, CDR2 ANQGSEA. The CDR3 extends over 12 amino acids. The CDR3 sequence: CSAEEGSTEAFF. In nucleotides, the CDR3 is TGCAGCGCTGAAGAGGGAAGCACTGAAGCTTTCTTT.

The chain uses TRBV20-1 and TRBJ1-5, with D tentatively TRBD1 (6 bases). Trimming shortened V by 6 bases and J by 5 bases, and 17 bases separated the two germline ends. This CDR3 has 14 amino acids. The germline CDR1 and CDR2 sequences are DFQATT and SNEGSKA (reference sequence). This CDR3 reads CSAGRQATYQPQHF. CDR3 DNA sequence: TGCAGTGCCGGTCGACAGGCAACCTATCAGCCCCAGCATTTT.

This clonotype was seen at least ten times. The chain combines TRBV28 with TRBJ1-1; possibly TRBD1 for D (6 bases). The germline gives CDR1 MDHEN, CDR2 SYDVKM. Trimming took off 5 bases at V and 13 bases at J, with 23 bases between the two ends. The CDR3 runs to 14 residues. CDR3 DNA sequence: TGTGCCAGCAGTCTCGGTTTAGGGGGGACCTCGGTTTTCTTT. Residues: CASSLGLGGTSVFF.

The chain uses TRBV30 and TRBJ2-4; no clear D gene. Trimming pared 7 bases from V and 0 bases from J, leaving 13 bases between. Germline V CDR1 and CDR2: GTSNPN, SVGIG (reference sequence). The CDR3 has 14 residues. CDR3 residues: CASHHGRAKNIQYF. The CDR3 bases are TGTGCCTCCCATCACGGACGAGCCAAAAACATTCAGTACTTC. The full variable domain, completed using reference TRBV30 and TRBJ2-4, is SQTIHQWPATLVQPVGSPLSLECTVEGTSNPNLYWYRQAAGRGLQLLFYSVGIGQISSEVPQNLSASRPQDRQFILSSKKLLLSDSGFYLCASHHGRAKNIQYFGAGTRLSVL.

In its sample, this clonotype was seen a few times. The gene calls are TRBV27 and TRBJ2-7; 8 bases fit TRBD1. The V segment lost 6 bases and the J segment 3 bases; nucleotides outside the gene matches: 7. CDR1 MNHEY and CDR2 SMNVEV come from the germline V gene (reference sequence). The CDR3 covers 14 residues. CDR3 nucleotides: TGTGCCAGCAGGGCCCCCGGGACAGGCTACGAGCAGTACTTC. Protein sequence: CASRAPGTGYEQYF.

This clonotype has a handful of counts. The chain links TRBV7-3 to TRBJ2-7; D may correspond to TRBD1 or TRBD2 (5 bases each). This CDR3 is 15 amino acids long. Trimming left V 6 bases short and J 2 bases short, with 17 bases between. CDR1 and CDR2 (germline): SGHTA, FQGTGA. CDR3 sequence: CASRTVGTDPYEQYF. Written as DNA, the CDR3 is TGTGCCAGCAGGACTGTGGGGACCGACCCCTACGAGCAGTACTTC.

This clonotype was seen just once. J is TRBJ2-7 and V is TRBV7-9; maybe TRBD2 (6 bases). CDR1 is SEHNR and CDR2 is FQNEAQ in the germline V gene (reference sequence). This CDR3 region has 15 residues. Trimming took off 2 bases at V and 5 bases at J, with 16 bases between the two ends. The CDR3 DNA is TGTGCCAGCAGCTTAACCAAGGGAGGCGCCCACGAGCAGTACTTC. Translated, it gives CASSLTKGGAHEQYF.

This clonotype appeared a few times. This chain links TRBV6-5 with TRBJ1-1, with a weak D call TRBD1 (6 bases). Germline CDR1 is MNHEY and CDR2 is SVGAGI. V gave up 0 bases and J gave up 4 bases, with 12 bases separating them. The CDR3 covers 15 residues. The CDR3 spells CASSYSIQGSTEAFF. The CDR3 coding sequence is TGTGCCAGCAGTTACTCGATCCAGGGGAGCACTGAAGCTTTCTTT.

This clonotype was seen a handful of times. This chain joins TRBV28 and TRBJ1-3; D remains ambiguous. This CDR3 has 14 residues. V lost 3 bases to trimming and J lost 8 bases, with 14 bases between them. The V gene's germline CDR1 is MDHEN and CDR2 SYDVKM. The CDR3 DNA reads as TGTGCCAGCAGTTTTCGACATAGCTATTACACCATATATTTT. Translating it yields CASSFRHSYYTIYF.

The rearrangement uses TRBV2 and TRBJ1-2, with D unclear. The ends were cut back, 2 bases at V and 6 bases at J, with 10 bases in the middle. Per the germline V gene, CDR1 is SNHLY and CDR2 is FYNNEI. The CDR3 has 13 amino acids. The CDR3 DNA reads TGTGCCAGCAGTGAATTAGTGGGGAATGGCTACACCTTC. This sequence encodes CASSELVGNGYTF. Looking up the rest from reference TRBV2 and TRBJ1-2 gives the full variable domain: EPEVTQTPSHQVTQMGQEVILRCVPISNHLYFYWYRQILGQKVEFLVSFYNNEISEKSEIFDDQFSVERPDGSNFTLKIRSTKLEDSAMYFCASSELVGNGYTFGSGTRLTVV.

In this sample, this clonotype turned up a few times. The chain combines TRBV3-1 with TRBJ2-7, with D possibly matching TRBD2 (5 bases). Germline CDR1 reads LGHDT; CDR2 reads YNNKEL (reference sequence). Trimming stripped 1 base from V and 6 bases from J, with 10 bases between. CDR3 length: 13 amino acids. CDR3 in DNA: TGTGCCAGCAGCCAAGGAGGGTTCGGCGAGCAGTACTTC. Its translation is CASSQGGFGEQYF.

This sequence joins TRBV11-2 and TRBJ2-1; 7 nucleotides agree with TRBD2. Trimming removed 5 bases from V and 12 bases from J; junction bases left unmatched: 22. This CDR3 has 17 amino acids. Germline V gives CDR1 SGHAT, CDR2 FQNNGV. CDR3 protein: CASSRPRGSALTGGQFF. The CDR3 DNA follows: TGTGCCAGCAGCCGCCCGCGCGGGAGCGCCTTGACGGGTGGGCAGTTCTTC.

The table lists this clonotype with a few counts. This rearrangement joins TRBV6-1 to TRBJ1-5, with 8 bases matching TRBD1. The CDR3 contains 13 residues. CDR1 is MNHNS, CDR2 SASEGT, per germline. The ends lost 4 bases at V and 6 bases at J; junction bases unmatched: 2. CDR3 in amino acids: CASSAGGRQPQHF. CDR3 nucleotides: TGTGCCAGCAGTGCAGGGGGCCGTCAGCCCCAGCATTTT.

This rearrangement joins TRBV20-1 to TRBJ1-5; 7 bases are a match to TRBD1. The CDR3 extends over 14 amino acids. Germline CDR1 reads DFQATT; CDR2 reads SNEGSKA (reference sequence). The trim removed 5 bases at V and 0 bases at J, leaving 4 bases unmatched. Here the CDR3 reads CSASGTDSNQPQHF. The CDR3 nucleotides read TGCAGTGCTTCCGGGACAGATAGCAATCAGCCCCAGCATTTT.

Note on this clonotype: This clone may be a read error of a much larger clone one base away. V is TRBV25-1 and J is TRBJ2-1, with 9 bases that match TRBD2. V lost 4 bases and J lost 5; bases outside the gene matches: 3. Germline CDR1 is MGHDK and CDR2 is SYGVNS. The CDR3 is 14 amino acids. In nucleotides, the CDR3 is TGTGCCAGCAGTGGACTAGCGGCCGACAATGAGCAGTTCTTC. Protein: CASSGLAADNEQFF.

The CDR3 reads CASSVTGWYGYTF. The CDR3 region has the DNA TGTGCCAGCAGCGTCACAGGGTGGTATGGCTACACCTTC. The chain links TRBV9 to TRBJ1-2; tentatively, D is TRBD1 (6 bases). The CDR3 spans 13 residues. Between the trimmed V and J ends, which lost 2 bases and 5 bases, there was a span of 10 bases. CDR1 is SGDLS, CDR2 YYNGEE, per germline.

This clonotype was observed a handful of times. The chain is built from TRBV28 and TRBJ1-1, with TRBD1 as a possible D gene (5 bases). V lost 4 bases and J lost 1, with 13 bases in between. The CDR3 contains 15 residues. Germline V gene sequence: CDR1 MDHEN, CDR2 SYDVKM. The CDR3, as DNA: TGTGCCAGCAGTTCCACAGGCCTTCAGAACACTGAAGCTTTCTTT. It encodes CASSSTGLQNTEAFF.

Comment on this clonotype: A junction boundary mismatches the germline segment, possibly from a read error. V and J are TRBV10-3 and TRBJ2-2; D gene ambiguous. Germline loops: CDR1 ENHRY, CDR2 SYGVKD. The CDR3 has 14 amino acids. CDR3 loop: CASSPTPSTGELFF. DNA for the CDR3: TGTGCCAGCAGTCCGACACCTTCCACCGGGGAGCTGTTTTTT.